The next 22 T cell receptor beta chains were all read from a single sample in a study of control samples from healthy donors and cancer patients. Assay used: immunoSEQ multiplex PCR; TCRdb lists only in-frame clones, some missing. The top ten hold 5.8% of the sample, which has 80,000 or so clones, 85% to 95% seen once. The material sequenced was blood. These receptors were collected from a woman aged 60-75 years in good health.

The V call is TRBV29-1, the J call TRBJ2-5; 7 bases are a match to TRBD1. The CDR3 extends over 12 amino acids. From germline, CDR1 is SQVTM and CDR2 ANQGSEA. V lost 4 bases to trimming and J lost 1 base; unmatched junction nucleotides: 0. The CDR3 loop reads CSVGQGQETQYF. CDR3 bases: TGCAGCGTTGGACAGGGCCAAGAGACCCAGTACTTC.

The J gene is TRBJ2-2, the V gene TRBV6-5; the match to TRBD2 covers 12 bases. The germline CDR1 and CDR2 sequences are MNHEY and SVGAGI. This CDR3 contains 15 residues. Trimming at V came to 6 bases and at J to 5 bases, leaving 4 bases not matched to a gene. The CDR3 DNA reads as TGTGCCAGCAGAAGAGGACTAGCGGGGACCGGGGAGCTGTTTTTT. Its protein product is CASRRGLAGTGELFF.

The V call is TRBV14, the J call TRBJ2-1, with 7 bases fitting TRBD2. The germline V gene encodes CDR1 SGHDN and CDR2 FVKESK. J gave up 4 bases and V 2 bases, and 2 bases lay outside the gene matches. The length of the CDR3 is 14 residues. The CDR3 DNA reads as TGTGCCAGCAGCCAATCTAGCGGATACAATGAGCAGTTCTTC. As protein: CASSQSSGYNEQFF.

CDR3 sequence (DNA): TGTGCCTGGAGGTCAGGGGGAGGAAACACCATATATTTT. It specifies CAWRSGGGNTIYF. The J gene is TRBJ1-3, the V gene TRBV30; 7 bases map to TRBD1. Germline V gene data show CDR1 as GTSNPN and CDR2 as SVGIG (reference sequence). CDR3 size: 13 residues. J was trimmed by 4 bases and V by 3 bases; bases with no gene match: 3. The whole variable domain, filled in from reference TRBV30 and TRBJ1-3, reads SQTIHQWPATLVQPVGSPLSLECTVEGTSNPNLYWYRQAAGRGLQLLFYSVGIGQISSEVPQNLSASRPQDRQFILSSKKLLLSDSGFYLCAWRSGGGNTIYFGEGSWLTVV.

This clone was picked up one time. The gene calls are TRBV11-2 and TRBJ1-4; D ambiguous. This CDR3 region has 13 residues. With 1 base removed from V and 8 bases from J, the gap between germline ends came to 8 bases. Per germline, CDR1 SGHAT and CDR2 FQNNGV. CDR3 residues: CASSLVLGEKLFF. The CDR3 region has the DNA TGTGCCAGCAGCTTAGTCTTGGGAGAAAAACTGTTTTTT.

J is TRBJ2-2 and V is TRBV29-1, with 7 bases matching TRBD1. J lost 1 base, V lost 6 bases, and 8 bases had no gene match. Germline CDR1 reads SQVTM; CDR2 reads ANQGSEA. The CDR3 is made up of 15 amino acids. Here the CDR3 DNA reads TGCAGCGTCGCACAGGGGCCCCTGAACACCGGGGAGCTGTTTTTT. Amino acid sequence: CSVAQGPLNTGELFF.

The genes are TRBV7-2 and TRBJ2-5; weak D call: TRBD2 (6 bases). The CDR3 is 13 amino acids. Germline V CDR1 and CDR2: SGHTA, FQGNSA. Trimming stripped 0 bases from V and 5 bases from J, with 7 bases between. Here the CDR3 DNA reads TGTGCCAGCAGCTTAGCGAGCGGGGAGACCCAGTACTTC. The encoded protein is CASSLASGETQYF.

V usage is TRBV5-3 and J usage is TRBJ2-5, with unresolved D. TRBV5-3 is annotated as an ORF whose role is uncertain. This CDR3 has 14 residues. The V end lost 1 base, the J end lost 0 bases, and 7 bases lay between the germline ends. CDR3 bases: TGTGCCAGAAGCTTGAGTGGTAACCAAGAGACCCAGTACTTC. This gives the protein CARSLSGNQETQYF.

This clone occurred a few times. This chain uses TRBV27 with TRBJ1-6; no clear D gene. Looked up from germline, CDR1 is MNHEY and CDR2 is SMNVEV (reference sequence). The CDR3 consists of 14 residues. Trimming removed 7 bases from V and 7 bases from J, with 14 bases in between. CDR3 residues: CASNSGQRNSPLHF. CDR3 coding DNA: TGTGCCAGCAATAGTGGGCAGAGAAATTCACCCCTCCACTTT.

The V gene is TRBV28, the J gene TRBJ2-3; D unclear. Germline lookup yields CDR1 MDHEN and CDR2 SYDVKM. The CDR3 contains 12 residues. The V end lost 5 bases, the J end lost 1 base, and 4 bases lay between the germline ends. Here the CDR3 DNA reads TGTGCCAGCAGTAGCGGCACAGATACGCAGTATTTT. This gives the protein CASSSGTDTQYF.

V is TRBV28 and J is TRBJ1-2; D is unresolved. V lost 6 bases to trimming and J lost 8 bases, with 13 bases between them. CDR1 is MDHEN and CDR2 is SYDVKM in the germline V gene. CDR3 length: 12 residues. The CDR3 spells CASRKGLEGYTF. CDR3 DNA: TGTGCCAGCAGGAAGGGTCTGGAGGGCTACACCTTC.

The chain carries TRBV5-1 and TRBJ2-7; D uncertain. This CDR3 has 12 residues. Germline V gene data show CDR1 as SGHRS and CDR2 as YFSETQ. V was shortened by 0 bases and J by 2 bases, with 3 bases between the two germline ends. CDR3 loop: CASSLDAYEQYF. The CDR3, as DNA: TGCGCCAGCAGCTTGGATGCCTACGAGCAGTACTTC.

The chain joins TRBV7-3 to TRBJ2-3; 8 nucleotides agree with TRBD2. The germline CDR1 and CDR2 sequences are SGHTA and FQGTGA. The CDR3 loop spans 14 amino acids. J gave up 5 bases and V 3 bases, and 4 bases lay outside the gene matches. DNA for the CDR3: TGTGCCAGCAGCTTTGGGCTAGCGGGAGATACGCAGTATTTT. Protein: CASSFGLAGDTQYF.

This chain links TRBV7-9 with TRBJ1-1, with D uncertain. This CDR3 is built from 13 residues. In germline, CDR1 is SEHNR, CDR2 FQNEAQ (reference sequence). With 1 base removed from V and 2 bases from J, the gap between germline ends came to 5 bases. This CDR3 is CASSLGHNTEAFF. The CDR3 nucleotides are TGTGCCAGCAGCTTAGGGCATAACACTGAAGCTTTCTTT.

The chain links TRBV5-4 to TRBJ2-7; no firm D call. This CDR3 has 14 amino acids. Deletions cut 4 bases from V and 1 base from J, with 12 bases between. Germline-derived CDR1 and CDR2 are SGHNT and YYREEE (reference sequence). CDR3 nucleotides: TGTGCCAGCAGCCCTAGACCAACATCCTACGAGCAGTACTTC. As protein: CASSPRPTSYEQYF.

This clone was picked up one time. V usage is TRBV27 and J usage is TRBJ2-7, with D possibly being TRBD2 (6 bases). Trimming pared 2 bases from V and 3 bases from J, leaving 11 bases between. This CDR3 has 14 amino acids. Germline CDR1 is MNHEY and CDR2 is SMNVEV (reference sequence). CDR3 coding DNA: TGTGCCAGCAGTTTAGGAGGGATAGTCTACGAGCAGTACTTC. This codes for CASSLGGIVYEQYF.

This chain uses TRBV6-5 with TRBJ2-7; D may be TRBD2 (6 bases). Looked up from germline, CDR1 is MNHEY and CDR2 is SVGAGI. V was trimmed by 0 bases and J by 0 bases, leaving 9 bases between them. The CDR3 has 15 amino acids. This CDR3 reads CASSYSAGSSYEQYF. The CDR3 DNA reads TGTGCCAGCAGTTACTCGGCGGGAAGCTCCTACGAGCAGTACTTC.

In DNA form, the CDR3 reads TGCAGCGTTGAAAGGGGGCGAGTGGTGGACACTGAAGCTTTCTTT. Translating gives CSVERGRVVDTEAFF. The chain carries TRBV29-1 and TRBJ1-1; TRBD1 aligns across 7 bases. Germline CDR1 is SQVTM and CDR2 is ANQGSEA. The V segment lost 2 bases and the J segment 3 bases; nucleotides outside the gene matches: 9. This CDR3 has 15 residues.

The chain has TRBV21-1 and TRBJ2-7; the table's D call of TRBD1 was not tested on the DNA. TRBV21-1 is described as a pseudogene. CDR3 size: 15 residues. The CDR3 coding sequence is TGTGCCAGCAGCAGGGGGACAGGGCTTGCCTACGAGCAGTACTTC. It encodes CASSRGTGLAYEQYF.

The rearrangement links TRBV2 to TRBJ2-1; 9 positions agree with TRBD2. The germline V gene has CDR1 SNHLY and CDR2 FYNNEI. V shed 6 bases and J 2 bases; nucleotides not matched to a gene: 5. This CDR3 has 15 residues. The CDR3 DNA sequence: TGTGCCAGCAGGAGTAGCGGGGGCCCCTACAATGAGCAGTTCTTC. Protein product: CASRSSGGPYNEQFF. The full variable domain, with the rest looked up from reference TRBV2 and TRBJ2-1, is EPEVTQTPSHQVTQMGQEVILRCVPISNHLYFYWYRQILGQKVEFLVSFYNNEISEKSEIFDDQFSVERPDGSNFTLKIRSTKLEDSAMYFCASRSSGGPYNEQFFGPGTRLTVL.

V gene TRBV29-1 combines with J gene TRBJ1-2; D is unclear. Deletions cut 3 bases from V and 2 bases from J, with 7 bases between. The CDR3 is 12 amino acids. The germline V gene has CDR1 SQVTM and CDR2 ANQGSEA. This chain's CDR3 is CSVEHNNYGYTF. In DNA, the CDR3 is TGCAGCGTTGAGCACAACAACTATGGCTACACCTTC.

The sample holds one count of this clone. The same CDR3 arises from other DNA sequences in this sample as well. This chain links TRBV30 with TRBJ1-5, with 7 bases fitting TRBD1. This CDR3 region has 13 residues. V lost 0 bases, J lost 7 bases, and 3 bases stayed unmatched. The germline V gene has CDR1 GTSNPN and CDR2 SVGIG (reference sequence). CDR3 bases: TGTGCCTGGAGTGTACAAGGGGGCCAGCCCCAGCATTTT. Protein: CAWSVQGGQPQHF.